A selection of T cell receptor beta chains follows, all from one sample in a study of CD8 T cells in ankylosing spondylitis. Each CDR3 protein is one row after TCRdb ran MiXCR on the 5' RACE reads. The table records some 150,000 distinct CDR3 sequences, 11% of them present only once. The sample comprised blood, either unsorted or a sorted T cell fraction (not recorded which). The receptors were sampled from a female donor with ankylosing spondylitis or in good health (not recorded which). Both conserved end residues are part of each CDR3. The D gene is left open where the match is weak. Clone size is given for some rows only: seen once, a few or many times, or a class if the clone is expanded.

TRBJ1-6 many - TRBV11-2 TGTGCCAGCAGCTTAGGGGTGAATTCACCCCTCCACTTT CASSLGVNSPLHF
TRBJ2-1 many - TRBV7-2 TGTGCCAGCAGCTTAGTAAGCGTAAACCCGGAGGTCTTC CASSLVSVNPEVF
TRBJ2-1 many - TRBV3-1 TGTGCCAGCAGCCAAATCTCGCGGGGGCAGTTCTTC CASSQISRGQFF
TRBJ1-2 many - TRBV29-1 TGCAGCGTTGGGGTTTATAACTATGGCTACACCTTC CSVGVYNYGYTF
TRBJ1-6 many TRBD1 TRBV9 TGTGCCAGCAGCCCTGACGGACAGGATAATTCACCCCTCCACTTT CASSPDGQDNSPLHF
TRBJ2-7 many - TRBV12-5 TGTGCTAGTGGTTTGGTACAAAGGGTGGGTTACGGCTACGAGCAGTACTTC CASGLVQRVGYGYEQYF
TRBJ1-1 many - TRBV19 TGTGCCAGTGGTTGGGGATCTACTGAAGCTTTCTTT CASGWGSTEAFF
TRBJ2-2 many - TRBV5-5 TGTGCCAGCAGCTCCTCCGCCCCCGGGGAGCTGTTTTTT CASSSSAPGELFF
TRBJ2-7 many - TRBV7-2 TGTGCCAGCAGCCCTGGACTATCCTACGAGCAGTACTTC CASSPGLSYEQYF
TRBJ2-5 many TRBD2 TRBV3-1 TGTGCCAGCAGCCCTAGGACTAGCGTGGGCCAAGAGACCCAGTACTTC CASSPRTSVGQETQYF
TRBJ1-2 - - TRBV30 TGTGCCTGGAGTTCAGAGGTGGGACAAATAAGAGGCTACACCTTC CAWSSEVGQIRGYTF
TRBJ1-4 few TRBD1 TRBV28 TGTGCCAGCAGTCCACAACAGGGGAAGATGACTTCGGGAACTAATGAAAAACTGTTTTTT CASSPQQGKMTSGTNEKLFF
TRBJ1-3 many - TRBV18 TGTGCCAGCTCACCAAACATGAAGGCGGGCGGAAACACCATATATTTT CASSPNMKAGGNTIYF
TRBJ2-1 - - TRBV10-3 TGTGCCATCACCCAAGGGGGGACCGATGAGCAGTTCTTC CAITQGGTDEQFF
TRBJ1-1 many - TRBV5-1 TGCGCCAGCAGCAGGGACGTCCCCATGAACACTGAAGCTTTCTTT CASSRDVPMNTEAFF
TRBJ2-2 many - TRBV10-2 TGCGCCAGCAGTGTCGAGTGGACCGGGGAGCTGTTTTTT CASSVEWTGELFF
TRBJ2-1 many TRBD2 TRBV4-2 TGTGCCAGCAGCCAAGATCAAGGCGGGGGTCGTGAGCAGTTCTTC CASSQDQGGGREQFF
TRBJ2-1 many - TRBV12-3/TRBV12-4 TGTGCCAGCAGCGCCCAATTAGGGGAGCAGTTCTTC CASSAQLGEQFF
TRBJ2-1 medium-sized TRBD2 TRBV20-1 TGCAGTGCTAGTACTAGCGGGGGGGCCAATGAGCAGTTCTTC CSASTSGGANEQFF
TRBJ1-3 many - TRBV6-1 TGTGCCAGCTCACAGGGAATGAGAAACACCATATATTTT CASSQGMRNTIYF
TRBJ2-5 many TRBD2 TRBV12-3/TRBV12-4 TGTGCCAGCAGGGCGCGCGGGGGGGGAGAGACCCAGTACTTC CASRARGGGETQYF
TRBJ2-1 few TRBD2 TRBV5-1 TGCGCCAGCAGCATTGGAGGGACTAGCTCCTACAATGAGCAGTTCTTC CASSIGGTSSYNEQFF
TRBJ2-2 many - TRBV7-2 TGTGCCAGCAGGGCAGGGGTTCAGCTGTTTTTT CASRAGVQLFF
TRBJ1-1 many - TRBV12-3/TRBV12-4 TGTGCCAGCAGATCACACAGTGGCGGTGAAGCTTTCTTT CASRSHSGGEAFF
TRBJ1-1 many - TRBV18 TGTGCCAGCTCACCACAGGGCCCGAACACTGAAGCTTTCTTT CASSPQGPNTEAFF
TRBJ2-1 many - TRBV20-1 TGCAGTGCTAACCTCTTGGGCTCTGAGCAGTTCTTC CSANLLGSEQFF
TRBJ1-3 many - TRBV7-9 TGTGCCAGCAGCCTGTTAGATGGTGGGAACACCATATATTTT CASSLLDGGNTIYF
TRBJ1-2 many - TRBV20-1 TGCAGTGGAGGGTTGGCTAACTATGGCTACACCTTC CSGGLANYGYTF
TRBJ2-7 many TRBD1 TRBV5-1 TGCGCCAGCAGCTGGGACAGCTACGAGCAGTACTTC CASSWDSYEQYF
TRBJ2-1 - TRBD2 TRBV20-1 TGCAGTGCTTGCCCCCCCGAGCGGGGGGATGAGCAGTTCTTC CSACPPERGDEQFF
TRBJ2-5 many TRBD2 TRBV19 TGTGCCAGTAGTTCGATAGCGGGAGGCGGAGAGACCCAGTACTTC CASSSIAGGGETQYF
TRBJ2-5 few - TRBV11-2 TGTGCCAGCAGCTTATGGGGGGTAGGAGAGACCCAGTACTTC CASSLWGVGETQYF
TRBJ1-1 many - TRBV5-1 TGCGCCAGCAGCTTGCAAGGGAGGACTGAAGCTTTCTTT CASSLQGRTEAFF
TRBJ1-2 many - TRBV12-3/TRBV12-4 TGTGCCAGCAGTATAGCTACGTTAGTCATTGGCTACACCTTC CASSIATLVIGYTF
TRBJ1-5 few - TRBV2 TGTGCCAACAGTGGGGCCTACTATCAGCCCCAGCATTTT CANSGAYYQPQHF
TRBJ1-2 many TRBD1 TRBV30 TGTGCCTGGAGTTTGACAGGGGCAGGCTACACCTTC CAWSLTGAGYTF
TRBJ2-1 many - TRBV5-1 TGCGCCAGCAGCTCAGCGGTTAGCTCCTACAATGAGCAGTTCTTC CASSSAVSSYNEQFF
TRBJ1-1 - - TRBV6-1 TGTGCCCGCAGTGCGACAGCAAACACTGAAGCTTTCTTT CARSATANTEAFF
TRBJ1-4 many - TRBV29-1 TGCAGCGCCGGGATTTATGAAAAACTGTTTTTT CSAGIYEKLFF
TRBJ1-1 many - TRBV5-1 TGCGCCAGCAGCCGACAGGTGAACACTGAAGCTTTCTTT CASSRQVNTEAFF
TRBJ1-2 many TRBD1 TRBV5-1 TGCGCCAGCAGCTTGGATCAGGGGGCTAATGGCTACACCTTC CASSLDQGANGYTF